These 11 T cell receptor beta chains share one sample of origin, sequenced in a study of OX40 agonist ivuxolimab in advanced cancers. Sequencing used immunoSEQ multiplex PCR; TCRdb keeps in-frame clones, though not all of them. In the table there are approximately 31,000 clones, roughly 90% of which are singletons. The sequencing used CD4+ or CD8+ T cells sorted from blood, collected in a trial of the OX40 agonist ivuxolimab. The receptor set was obtained from an adult with an advanced solid tumor such as melanoma, head and neck, liver or kidney cancer.

This chain links TRBV5-1 with TRBJ1-4; D remains unclear. The CDR3 covers 14 residues. V was clipped by 5 bases and J by 0 bases, with 8 bases between them. CDR1 and CDR2 from the germline V gene are SGHRS and YFSETQ. This chain's CDR3 is CASSSGATNEKLFF. The CDR3 DNA is TGCGCCAGCAGTTCGGGAGCAACTAATGAAAAACTGTTTTTT. Full variable domain (remainder filled in from reference TRBV5-1 and TRBJ1-4): KAGVTQTPRYLIKTRGQQVTLSCSPISGHRSVSWYQQTPGQGLQFLFEYFSETQRNKGNFPGRFSGRQFSNSRSEMNVSTLELGDSALYLCASSSGATNEKLFFGSGTQLSVL.

The V call is TRBV18, the J call TRBJ1-1; a weak D match, TRBD1 (6 bases). The V end lost 3 bases, the J end lost 4 bases, and 15 bases lay between the germline ends. Germline V gene sequence: CDR1 KGHSH, CDR2 LQKENI. The CDR3 sequence is 15 residues long. Here the CDR3 reads CASSPNGGAGTEAFF. The CDR3 DNA sequence: TGTGCCAGCTCACCCAACGGGGGGGCCGGCACTGAAGCTTTCTTT.

This chain joins TRBV7-9 and TRBJ1-6, with 8 bases that match TRBD1. Germline values: CDR1 SEHNR, CDR2 FQNEAQ (reference sequence). V lost 2 bases and J lost 7; bases outside the gene matches: 1. This CDR3 has 14 residues. The chain's CDR3 is CASSLRQGNSPLHF. The DNA for the CDR3 is TGTGCCAGCAGCTTAAGACAGGGGAATTCACCCCTCCACTTT.

V and J are TRBV19 and TRBJ2-1; tentative D call: TRBD1 (5 bases). This CDR3 region has 15 residues. From germline, CDR1 is LNHDA and CDR2 SQIVND (reference sequence). Trimming took 4 bases from V and 0 from J, leaving 10 bases between them. As DNA, the CDR3 is TGTGCCAGTAGTAGACAGCAGAGCTCCTACAATGAGCAGTTCTTC. As protein: CASSRQQSSYNEQFF.

This clone was found once. The chain combines TRBV19 with TRBJ1-1; a weak D match, TRBD1 (5 bases). The V gene lost 6 bases and the J gene lost 4 bases, with 18 bases spanning the gap. Germline lookup yields CDR1 LNHDA and CDR2 SQIVND (reference sequence). This CDR3 has 15 amino acids. CDR3: CASSPAGRGGTEAFF. As DNA, the CDR3 is TGTGCCAGTAGCCCGGCGGGGCGGGGGGGCACTGAAGCTTTCTTT.

The genes are TRBV11-2 and TRBJ1-1; D not certain. The germline V gene has CDR1 SGHAT and CDR2 FQNNGV. The CDR3 spans 15 residues. Trimming cost V 5 bases and J 3 bases, with 16 bases left between them. This CDR3 is CASSPNGRWHTEAFF. For the CDR3, the DNA is TGTGCCAGCAGCCCCAACGGAAGGTGGCACACTGAAGCTTTCTTT. Full variable domain (outside the CDR3, taken from reference TRBV11-2 and TRBJ1-1): EAGVAQSPRYKIIEKRQSVAFWCNPISGHATLYWYQQILGQGPKLLIQFQNNGVVDDSQLPKDRFSAERLKGVDSTLKIQPAKLEDSAVYLCASSPNGRWHTEAFFGQGTRLTVV.

The chain joins TRBV30 to TRBJ1-2; 7 bases line up with TRBD1. Trimming took 2 bases from V and 4 from J; bases not matched to a gene: 7. The CDR3 spans 14 residues. The germline V gene has CDR1 GTSNPN and CDR2 SVGIG (reference sequence). CDR3: CAWSTGDIGYGYTF. The CDR3 DNA sequence: TGTGCCTGGAGTACAGGGGATATCGGCTATGGCTACACCTTC.

The chain combines TRBV5-1 with TRBJ2-7; possibly TRBD1 for D (6 bases). The CDR3 loop spans 15 amino acids. Germline CDR1 and CDR2: SGHRS and YFSETQ. V was pared by 0 bases and J by 2 bases, with 12 bases between. Here the CDR3 DNA reads TGCGCCAGCAGCTTGGGAACTACAGGGCCCTACGAGCAGTACTTC. It is translated as CASSLGTTGPYEQYF.

The chain uses TRBV5-6 and TRBJ2-3, with D tentatively TRBD2 (7 bases). Per germline, CDR1 SGHDT and CDR2 YYEEEE. The CDR3 contains 16 residues. V lost 0 bases and J lost 5, with 16 bases in between. The CDR3 nucleotides are TGTGCCAGCAGCTTGGAGGCGGGGGCGCTCGTAGATACGCAGTATTTT. This translates into CASSLEAGALVDTQYF.

The chain uses TRBV6-5 and TRBJ2-3, with TRBD2 as a possible D gene (5 bases). This CDR3 spans 15 amino acids. From germline, CDR1 is MNHEY and CDR2 SVGAGI. The V and J ends lost 1 base and 3 bases respectively, with 11 bases between them. CDR3 coding DNA: TGTGCCAGCAGTTACTACGGGGTAGCAACAGATACGCAGTATTTT. This codes for CASSYYGVATDTQYF.

This clone was seen only once. The genes are TRBV2 and TRBJ2-3; D is unresolved. The CDR3 covers 16 residues. The germline V and J ends were trimmed by 4 bases and 5 bases, with 19 bases remaining between them. The germline gives CDR1 SNHLY, CDR2 FYNNEI. The CDR3 sequence is CASSGEGMTYRDTQYF. In DNA, the CDR3 is TGTGCCAGCAGTGGAGAAGGCATGACCTATCGAGATACGCAGTATTTT.